The T cell receptor (beta chain) under discussion was sequenced for a study of blood T cell repertoires in COVID-19. About the research overall: T cells, B-cell-depleted T cells, or PBMCs supplied cDNA or gDNA.

J gave up 4 bases and V 4 bases, and 5 bases lay outside the gene matches. Germline loops: CDR1 MNHEY, CDR2 SVGEGT. The CDR3 runs to 14 residues. Per the original methods: Nucleated cell counts were estimated from reference gene primer amplification. Clones were read by immunoSEQ multiplex PCR, and TCRdb kept only the in-frame ones, dropping some. The DNA was the basis for D and trimming; V, J and clone size are from that table. The data show some 350,000 clones, more than 70% seen once. The specimen sequenced was peripheral blood. The V gene is TRBV6-2 or TRBV6-3, the J gene TRBJ2-7; 9 positions agree with TRBD1. The sequence derives from a woman in her twenties or thirties with COVID-19, enrolled during active disease. As DNA, the CDR3 is TGTGCCAGCAGTTCCGGGACAGGGTATTACGAGCAGTACGTC. This encodes CASSSGTGYYEQYV.